Presented here are 31 T cell receptor beta chains from one specimen sequenced in a study of blood T cell repertoires in COVID-19. Produced via immunoSEQ multiplex PCR; TCRdb's table is partial and in-frame only. The table includes about 180,000 clones, approximately 85% detected once. Material: peripheral blood. These receptors were collected from a human donor with active or convalescent COVID-19. The donor label of this sample is uncertain.

J is TRBJ1-2 and V is TRBV3-1 (or the pseudogene TRBV3-2); weak D call: TRBD1 (6 bases). Germline V CDR1 and CDR2: LGHDT, YNNKEL (reference sequence). Trimming removed 0 bases at V and 7 bases at J, with 15 bases between. This CDR3 is 15 amino acids long. This chain's CDR3 is CASSQEGAGPVGYTF. The CDR3 region has the DNA TGTGCCAGCAGCCAAGAGGGGGCAGGCCCCGTTGGCTACACCTTC.

The chain combines TRBV7-9 with TRBJ1-1; 11 bases match TRBD1. This CDR3 has 16 residues. CDR1 and CDR2 from the germline V gene are SEHNR and FQNEAQ (reference sequence). The V gene end was trimmed by 8 bases and the J gene end by 6 bases; junction bases not matched to a gene: 14. CDR3 DNA sequence: TGTGCCAGCGGCTCCGGGACAGGGGGTAGCGGGTCTGAAGCTTTCTTT. Protein sequence: CASGSGTGGSGSEAFF.

This chain uses TRBV5-4 with TRBJ2-7, with TRBD1 matching over 8 bases. J was trimmed by 2 bases and V by 3 bases; bases with no gene match: 4. CDR3 length equals 14 residues. Per germline, CDR1 SGHNT and CDR2 YYREEE (reference sequence). CDR3 in DNA: TGTGCCAGCAGCTCCGACAGGGGCCCCTACGAGCAGTACTTC. This sequence encodes CASSSDRGPYEQYF. The variable domain in full, completed from reference TRBV5-4 and TRBJ2-7, reads ETGVTQSPTHLIKTRGQQVTLRCSSQSGHNTVSWYQQALGQGPQFIFQYYREEENGRGNFPPRFSGLQFPNYSSELNVNALELDDSALYLCASSSDRGPYEQYFGPGTRLTVT.

The chain combines TRBV13 with TRBJ1-2, with 11 bases aligning to TRBD1. The CDR3 has 14 amino acids. The J segment lost 8 bases and the V segment lost 5 bases, leaving 7 bases of the junction unmatched. CDR1 is PRHDT, CDR2 FYEKMQ, per germline (reference sequence). The CDR3 region has the DNA TGTGCCAGCAGCGAAGGACAGGGGGCTTTCGGCTACACCTTC. It yields the protein CASSEGQGAFGYTF.

J is TRBJ1-6 and V is TRBV7-6; 11 nucleotides match TRBD1. The CDR3 consists of 18 residues. The germline V gene has CDR1 SGHVS and CDR2 FNYEAQ. V shed 0 bases and J 7 bases; nucleotides not matched to a gene: 8. The CDR3 sequence: CASSLAPGQGVRNSPLHF. Here the CDR3 DNA reads TGTGCCAGCAGCTTAGCGCCGGGACAGGGGGTTAGGAATTCACCCCTCCACTTT.

This clone appeared a few times. The J gene is TRBJ2-7, the V gene TRBV5-1; no clear D. The germline CDR1 and CDR2 sequences are SGHRS and YFSETQ. Deletions cut 2 bases from V and 1 base from J, with 4 bases between. The CDR3 loop spans 12 amino acids. CDR3 protein: CASSLQSYEQYF. The CDR3 DNA reads as TGCGCCAGCAGCTTACAGTCCTACGAGCAGTACTTC.

Note on this clone: A read error is possible here, since a much larger clone lies one base away. The V gene is TRBV4-1, the J gene TRBJ1-6; D unresolved. CDR3 length equals 15 residues. Germline V gene lookup returns CDR1 MGHRA and CDR2 YSYEKL. The germline V and J ends were trimmed by 4 bases and 0 bases, with 7 bases remaining between them. The CDR3 nucleotides read TGCGCCAGCAGCCTCAGAAGCTCCTATAATTCACCCCTCCACTTT. Its translation: CASSLRSSYNSPLHF.

J is TRBJ2-7 and V is TRBV5-4, with D perhaps matching TRBD1 (6 bases). V was pared by 2 bases and J by 0 bases, with 12 bases between. The CDR3 loop spans 15 amino acids. Germline-derived CDR1 and CDR2 are SGHNT and YYREEE (reference sequence). CDR3 in DNA: TGTGCCAGCAGCTTAAGTTGGGACAACTCCTACGAGCAGTACTTC. Its translation is CASSLSWDNSYEQYF.

The chain has TRBV5-1 and TRBJ2-2; 8 bases line up with TRBD1. Germline CDR1 is SGHRS and CDR2 is YFSETQ. With 8 bases clipped from V and 4 bases from J, the junction kept 4 bases outside the gene matches. The CDR3 has 13 residues. The CDR3 nucleotides are TGCGCCAGTGGACAGGGCTTCACCGGGGAGCTGTTTTTT. It encodes CASGQGFTGELFF. The complete variable domain, with remaining parts taken from reference TRBV5-1 and TRBJ2-2, reads KAGVTQTPRYLIKTRGQQVTLSCSPISGHRSVSWYQQTPGQGLQFLFEYFSETQRNKGNFPGRFSGRQFSNSRSEMNVSTLELGDSALYLCASGQGFTGELFFGEGSRLTVL.

This clone is a singleton in its sample. V and J are TRBV15 and TRBJ2-7, with D possibly being TRBD2 (6 bases). The CDR3 length is 18 residues. Germline CDR1 and CDR2: LNHNV and YYDKDF (reference sequence). Trimming shortened V by 0 bases and J by 3 bases, and 21 bases separated the two germline ends. The CDR3 DNA follows: TGTGCCACCAGCAGAGATGGTCCAGCGGGTGTTACCTTCTACGAGCAGTACTTC. Translated, it gives CATSRDGPAGVTFYEQYF.

The chain has TRBV6-1 and TRBJ2-7, with 11 bases identical to TRBD2. This CDR3 contains 16 residues. Germline CDR1 and CDR2: MNHNS and SASEGT. Losses at the gene ends were 4 bases for V and 0 bases for J; bases not matched to a gene: 5. The CDR3 sequence is CASSVSGRAFSYEQYF. The CDR3 region has the DNA TGTGCCAGCAGTGTTAGCGGGAGGGCCTTCTCCTACGAGCAGTACTTC.

J is TRBJ2-7 and V is TRBV2; 7 bases match TRBD1. In germline, CDR1 is SNHLY, CDR2 FYNNEI. The CDR3 contains 13 residues. The V and J ends lost 6 bases and 3 bases, in that order; junction bases with no gene match: 5. CDR3 sequence reads: CASSLQGIYEQYF. The CDR3 DNA sequence: TGTGCCAGCAGCTTACAGGGGATCTACGAGCAGTACTTC.

The CDR3 bases are TGTGCCAGCTTCACCCCGGGGAGGTCCACAGATACGCAGTATTTT. Its protein product is CASFTPGRSTDTQYF. The chain is built from TRBV5-4 and TRBJ2-3; D possibly corresponds to TRBD2 (6 bases). V was clipped by 7 bases and J by 2 bases, with 17 bases between them. The CDR3 runs to 15 residues. Germline V gene data show CDR1 as SGHNT and CDR2 as YYREEE (reference sequence).

This chain connects TRBV12-3 or TRBV12-4 to TRBJ2-1; 7 nucleotides agree with TRBD1. V dropped 7 bases and J dropped 7; count of bases not matched to a gene: 4. CDR3 length equals 12 residues. CDR3: CASTDRVNEQFF. The CDR3 DNA follows: TGTGCCAGCACAGACAGGGTGAATGAGCAGTTCTTC.

The chain links TRBV5-4 to TRBJ2-2; D uncertain. CDR1 is SGHNT and CDR2 is YYREEE in the germline V gene (reference sequence). The V end lost 4 bases, the J end lost 1 base, and 2 bases lay between the germline ends. The CDR3 consists of 12 residues. The CDR3 here is CASSRNTGELFF. CDR3 coding DNA: TGTGCCAGCAGCCGGAACACCGGGGAGCTGTTTTTT. Based on the CDR3 plus reference TRBV5-4 and TRBJ2-2, the full variable domain is ETGVTQSPTHLIKTRGQQVTLRCSSQSGHNTVSWYQQALGQGPQFIFQYYREEENGRGNFPPRFSGLQFPNYSSELNVNALELDDSALYLCASSRNTGELFFGEGSRLTVL.

This chain links TRBV18 with TRBJ1-4; possible D gene TRBD1, 5 bases. Germline CDR1 and CDR2: KGHSH and LQKENI. The V and J ends lost 2 bases and 5 bases respectively, with 18 bases between them. The CDR3 consists of 17 residues. In DNA, the CDR3 is TGTGCCAGCTCACCAGTGGCAGGGAAGGGCTCAAATGAAAAACTGTTTTTT. Encoded protein: CASSPVAGKGSNEKLFF.

V and J are TRBV4-2 and TRBJ2-4, with 9 bases aligning to TRBD1. The J segment lost 9 bases and the V segment lost 1 base, leaving 10 bases of the junction unmatched. The CDR3 is made up of 16 amino acids. From germline, CDR1 is LGHNA and CDR2 YNFKEQ. CDR3 region: CASSQAEGQGGSIQYF. Written as DNA, the CDR3 is TGTGCCAGCAGCCAAGCTGAGGGACAGGGTGGTAGCATTCAGTACTTC.

This clone was detected only once. The chain links TRBV19 to TRBJ2-7; D is possibly TRBD1 (5 bases). V was cut by 3 bases and J by 3 bases, with 9 bases left in between. The CDR3 spans 13 residues. The germline V gene encodes CDR1 LNHDA and CDR2 SQIVND (reference sequence). In DNA, the CDR3 is TGTGCCAGTAGTATCGACAGCTTCTACGAGCAGTACTTC. It translates to CASSIDSFYEQYF. The whole variable domain, remainder taken from reference TRBV19 and TRBJ2-7, is DGGITQSPKYLFRKEGQNVTLSCEQNLNHDAMYWYRQDPGQGLRLIYYSQIVNDFQKGDIAEGYSVSREKKESFPLTVTSAQKNPTAFYLCASSIDSFYEQYFGPGTRLTVT.

J is TRBJ1-1 and V is TRBV18, with TRBD1 matching 8 bases. V shed 6 bases, J shed 4 bases, and the junction held 10 bases outside the gene matches. Per the germline V gene, CDR1 is KGHSH and CDR2 is LQKENI. The CDR3 covers 15 residues. CDR3: CASSNKGQGGTEAFF. The CDR3 DNA reads TGTGCCAGCTCGAACAAAGGACAGGGCGGCACTGAAGCTTTCTTT. The whole variable domain, filled in from reference TRBV18 and TRBJ1-1, reads NAGVMQNPRHLVRRRGQEARLRCSPMKGHSHVYWYRQLPEEGLKFMVYLQKENIIDESGMPKERFSAEFPKEGPSILRIQQVVRGDSAAYFCASSNKGQGGTEAFFGQGTRLTVV.

The V and J genes are TRBV24-1 and TRBJ2-5; TRBD2 aligns across 7 bases. In germline, CDR1 is KGHDR, CDR2 SFDVKD. The CDR3 sequence is 16 residues long. V gave up 8 bases and J gave up 4 bases; unmatched junction bases: 15. The DNA for the CDR3 is TGTGCCACCATTCGGGCTTGGGGGGGAGTTCTAGAGACCCAGTACTTC. This translates into CATIRAWGGVLETQYF.

This clone was seen just once. The chain links TRBV12-5 to TRBJ1-5; weak D call: TRBD1 (5 bases). Germline V CDR1 and CDR2: LGHNT, FRNRAP. The CDR3 spans 15 residues. The V and J ends lost 5 bases and 6 bases respectively, with 17 bases between them. CDR3 coding DNA: TGTGCTAGTGGTCCCCTTTGGGGGGAGGGTCAGCCCCAGCATTTT. This encodes CASGPLWGEGQPQHF.

J is TRBJ2-1 and V is TRBV2, with no clear D. Per germline, CDR1 SNHLY and CDR2 FYNNEI. This CDR3 has 13 residues. Trimming removed 8 bases from V and 3 bases from J, with 11 bases in between. The chain's CDR3 is CASRAAVYNEQFF. The CDR3 DNA reads TGTGCCAGCCGTGCGGCGGTCTACAATGAGCAGTTCTTC.

J is TRBJ2-7 and V is TRBV2, with 9 bases that match TRBD2. This CDR3 has 14 amino acids. After removal of 8 bases from V and 3 bases from J, the junction contained 8 bases not matched to a gene. Germline lookup yields CDR1 SNHLY and CDR2 FYNNEI. CDR3 loop: CASLPGLADYEQYF. The CDR3 bases are TGTGCCAGCCTACCGGGACTAGCCGACTACGAGCAGTACTTC.

This chain links TRBV12-3 or TRBV12-4 with TRBJ1-5; the D gene is possibly TRBD1 (5 bases). The V and J ends lost 6 bases and 8 bases respectively, with 14 bases between them. The CDR3 has 13 amino acids. CDR3 DNA sequence: TGTGCCAGCAGCGACAGTCAATTGGAGCCCCAGCATTTT. Residues: CASSDSQLEPQHF.

This clone was detected once. The chain employs TRBV6-5 and TRBJ2-7, with 16 bases identical to TRBD2. V gave up 5 bases and J gave up 5 bases; unmatched junction bases: 3. CDR1 and CDR2 from the germline V gene are MNHEY and SVGAGI. CDR3 size: 15 residues. The CDR3 sequence: CASSRGTSGGDEQYF. CDR3 bases: TGTGCCAGCAGTAGAGGGACTAGCGGGGGGGACGAGCAGTACTTC.

The chain combines TRBV6-6 with TRBJ2-1; no clear D. CDR3 length: 14 amino acids. V was trimmed by 4 bases and J by 4 bases, leaving 11 bases between them. Germline V lookup: CDR1 MNHNY, CDR2 SVGAGI (reference sequence). The CDR3 spells CASSSGLPYNEQFF. The CDR3, as DNA: TGTGCCAGCAGTTCGGGTCTCCCTTACAATGAGCAGTTCTTC.

This clone was seen only once. This chain links TRBV7-3 with TRBJ2-3; 7 bases agree with TRBD2. V shed 4 bases and J 0 bases; nucleotides not matched to a gene: 10. Per germline, CDR1 SGHTA and CDR2 FQGTGA. CDR3 size: 17 residues. The CDR3 nucleotides read TGTGCCAGCAGCTCCAAGGCTAGCGGACCTAGCACAGATACGCAGTATTTT. Translating it yields CASSSKASGPSTDTQYF.

At least ten counts were recorded for this clone. The genes are TRBV30 and TRBJ1-5; no firm D call. Looked up from germline, CDR1 is GTSNPN and CDR2 is SVGIG (reference sequence). The CDR3 runs to 14 residues. Deletions cut 0 bases from V and 4 bases from J, with 10 bases between. The CDR3 coding sequence is TGTGCCTGGAGTGTACTGAGTAAAAATCAGCCCCAGCATTTT. Translated: CAWSVLSKNQPQHF.

As regards this clone: The junction and the germline gene differ at one end; a read error may be behind it. The chain has TRBV30 and TRBJ2-7, with a possible D match to TRBD1 (6 bases). Per germline, CDR1 GTSNPN and CDR2 SVGIG (reference sequence). The CDR3 covers 14 residues. The CDR3 region has the DNA TGTGCCCGGAGCAGGGGCGGCGGATCCTACGAGCAGTACTTC. Translation: CARSRGGGSYEQYF. Combining the CDR3 with reference TRBV30 and TRBJ2-7 gives the whole variable domain SQTIHQWPATLVQPVGSPLSLECTVEGTSNPNLYWYRQAAGRGLQLLFYSVGIGQISSEVPQNLSASRPQDRQFILSSKKLLLSDSGFYLCARSRGGGSYEQYFGPGTRLTVT.

This clone was counted once. The gene calls are TRBV5-6 and TRBJ1-4, with TRBD1 identical over 7 bases. The CDR3 is made up of 15 amino acids. The V and J ends lost 3 bases and 8 bases, in that order; junction bases with no gene match: 10. CDR1 and CDR2 (germline): SGHDT, YYEEEE. CDR3 in DNA: TGTGCCAGCAGCTCCAGGGGGATCGCGGTGGAAAAACTGTTTTTT. Residues: CASSSRGIAVEKLFF.

The chain is built from TRBV5-1 and TRBJ1-3; 10 nucleotides agree with TRBD1. V shed 3 bases, J shed 0 bases, and the junction held 3 bases outside the gene matches. Germline lookup yields CDR1 SGHRS and CDR2 YFSETQ. The CDR3 totals 16 residues. This CDR3 is CASSSGQGHSGNTIYF. Here the CDR3 DNA reads TGCGCCAGCAGCTCGGGACAGGGGCACTCTGGAAACACCATATATTTT.